The rows below give T cell receptor beta chains drawn from one sample of a study of technical replicates of blood from several donors. Sequencing was performed with immunoSEQ multiplex PCR; in TCRdb, only in-frame clones are kept and a portion is missing. This table holds 62,000 or so clones, about 87% found once. Sample: PBMCs. The receptors shown here come from a human donor in good health. Some clones in this sample may be carry-over from other donors' samples. Both conserved end residues are part of each CDR3. Each record gives: D gene, J gene, clone size, V gene, CDR3 DNA, CDR3 protein. The D gene is left open where the match is weak. Expanded clones are given a class, and other clones once, few, many or no size at all.

d_gene: .; j_gene: TRBJ2-1; abundance: .; v_gene: TRBV6-5; CDR3nt: TGTGCCAGCAGTCTCCAGAGGGGGGGGAGCTATGAGCAGTTCTTC; CDR3aa: CASSLQRGGSYEQFF
d_gene: TRBD1; j_gene: TRBJ2-1; abundance: .; v_gene: TRBV6-5; CDR3nt: TGTGCCAGCAGGACCGGGACAGGCTACAATGAGCAGTTCTTC; CDR3aa: CASRTGTGYNEQFF
d_gene: TRBD1; j_gene: TRBJ1-1; abundance: .; v_gene: TRBV10-3; CDR3nt: TGTGCCATCAGTGTCCGACAGGGGCCGAACACTGAAGCTTTCTTT; CDR3aa: CAISVRQGPNTEAFF
d_gene: TRBD1; j_gene: TRBJ1-1; abundance: .; v_gene: TRBV7-9; CDR3nt: TGTGCCAGCAGCAGGACAGGGTCTGAAGCTTTCTTT; CDR3aa: CASSRTGSEAFF
d_gene: .; j_gene: TRBJ2-5; abundance: .; v_gene: TRBV18; CDR3nt: TGTGCCAGCTCACCGTATGGCGAGACCCAGTACTTC; CDR3aa: CASSPYGETQYF
d_gene: .; j_gene: TRBJ2-2; abundance: .; v_gene: TRBV6-5; CDR3nt: TGTGCCAGCAGGCGTATATACACCGGGGAGCTGTTTTTT; CDR3aa: CASRRIYTGELFF
d_gene: .; j_gene: TRBJ2-2; abundance: .; v_gene: TRBV28; CDR3nt: TGTGCCACCACGCTCGGGGCGAACACCGGGGAGCTGTTTTTT; CDR3aa: CATTLGANTGELFF
d_gene: TRBD2; j_gene: TRBJ2-7; abundance: .; v_gene: TRBV11-2; CDR3nt: TGTGCCAGCAGCCCGTATAGCGGGGGGTATTTGGAGCAGTACTTC; CDR3aa: CASSPYSGGYLEQYF
d_gene: .; j_gene: TRBJ2-7; abundance: few; v_gene: TRBV5-1; CDR3nt: TGCGCCAGCAGCTTGGCCCCCGCGCTAACCAGGGGGGCAGCATACGAGCAGTACTTC; CDR3aa: CASSLAPALTRGAAYEQYF
d_gene: TRBD2; j_gene: TRBJ2-7; abundance: .; v_gene: TRBV7-9; CDR3nt: TGTGCCAGCAGCCATAGCGGGAACGAGCAGTACTTC; CDR3aa: CASSHSGNEQYF
d_gene: TRBD2; j_gene: TRBJ2-7; abundance: .; v_gene: TRBV6-5; CDR3nt: TGTGCCAGCAGTCCCCGGGGAGGGGCCTACGAGCAGTACTTC; CDR3aa: CASSPRGGAYEQYF
d_gene: .; j_gene: TRBJ2-1; abundance: .; v_gene: TRBV27; CDR3nt: TGTGCCAGCAGTTCCCGCCCCGGCTCGGGTCTTGGCGATGAGCAGTTCTTC; CDR3aa: CASSSRPGSGLGDEQFF
d_gene: TRBD1; j_gene: TRBJ1-1; abundance: .; v_gene: TRBV10-3; CDR3nt: TGTGCCATCAGTGAGTCTAGGACAGGGAGTACTGAAGCTTTCTTT; CDR3aa: CAISESRTGSTEAFF
d_gene: TRBD2; j_gene: TRBJ2-1; abundance: once; v_gene: TRBV15; CDR3nt: TGTGCCACCAGCAGAGATTGGGCTAGCGGTGAGCAGTTCTTC; CDR3aa: CATSRDWASGEQFF
d_gene: .; j_gene: TRBJ2-3; abundance: .; v_gene: TRBV6-1; CDR3nt: TGTGCCAGTCAACCCGACCGGGGAAACACAGATACGCAGTATTTT; CDR3aa: CASQPDRGNTDTQYF
d_gene: .; j_gene: TRBJ2-1; abundance: once; v_gene: TRBV20-1; CDR3nt: TGCAGTGCTAGCCTTAGTTCTGAGCAGTTCTTC; CDR3aa: CSASLSSEQFF
d_gene: .; j_gene: TRBJ2-7; abundance: .; v_gene: TRBV19; CDR3nt: TGTGCCAGTAGTGCCTTAAGCCAGGGGTACGAGCAGTACTTC; CDR3aa: CASSALSQGYEQYF
d_gene: TRBD2; j_gene: TRBJ2-1; abundance: .; v_gene: TRBV11-1; CDR3nt: TGTGCCAGCAGCCCTCTTGCCGGGACTAGCGGGAATAATGAGCAGTTCTTC; CDR3aa: CASSPLAGTSGNNEQFF
d_gene: .; j_gene: TRBJ1-5; abundance: .; v_gene: TRBV4-1; CDR3nt: TGCGCCAGCAGCCAAGGGTGGGCAGGGGCTCAGCCCCAGCATTTT; CDR3aa: CASSQGWAGAQPQHF
d_gene: TRBD2; j_gene: TRBJ2-3; abundance: .; v_gene: TRBV7-3; CDR3nt: TGTGCCAGCAGCTTAGAGGCGGGACTAGGGGTGACGCAGTATTTT; CDR3aa: CASSLEAGLGVTQYF
d_gene: TRBD2; j_gene: TRBJ2-5; abundance: .; v_gene: TRBV6-5; CDR3nt: TGTGCCAGCAGTCCCGGACTAGAGACGGAGACCCAGTACTTC; CDR3aa: CASSPGLETETQYF
d_gene: .; j_gene: TRBJ1-5; abundance: .; v_gene: TRBV7-3; CDR3nt: TGTGCCAGCAGCCAGAGTCGGGGGGATAGCAATCAGCCCCAGCATTTT; CDR3aa: CASSQSRGDSNQPQHF
d_gene: .; j_gene: TRBJ1-2; abundance: .; v_gene: TRBV11-2; CDR3nt: TGTGCCAGCAGCTCCGGGGTGGGCGGCTACACCTTC; CDR3aa: CASSSGVGGYTF